The entry that follows covers one T cell receptor (beta chain) sequence. Its antigen is unknown. These data are taken from a study of T cell responses to AZD1222 COVID-19 vaccine. Study-wide points: Reports indicate that nearly half of spike-specific TCRs are directed at unmutated variant regions.

Some clones are missing from TCRdb's copy, which holds only in-frame ones; the method was immunoSEQ multiplex PCR. In the table there are 65,000 to 95,000 clones, over 75% of which are singletons. Trimming pared 6 bases from V and 3 bases from J, leaving 8 bases between. The CDR3 loop spans 12 amino acids. The clonotype comes from an adult who received the AZD1222 COVID-19 vaccine. J is TRBJ1-1 and V is TRBV12-3 or TRBV12-4, with no clear D. The source was peripheral blood, collected 28 days after the second AZD1222 dose. CDR3 residues: CASSLGYTEAFF. CDR3 DNA: TGTGCCAGCAGCTTGGGATACACTGAAGCTTTCTTT.